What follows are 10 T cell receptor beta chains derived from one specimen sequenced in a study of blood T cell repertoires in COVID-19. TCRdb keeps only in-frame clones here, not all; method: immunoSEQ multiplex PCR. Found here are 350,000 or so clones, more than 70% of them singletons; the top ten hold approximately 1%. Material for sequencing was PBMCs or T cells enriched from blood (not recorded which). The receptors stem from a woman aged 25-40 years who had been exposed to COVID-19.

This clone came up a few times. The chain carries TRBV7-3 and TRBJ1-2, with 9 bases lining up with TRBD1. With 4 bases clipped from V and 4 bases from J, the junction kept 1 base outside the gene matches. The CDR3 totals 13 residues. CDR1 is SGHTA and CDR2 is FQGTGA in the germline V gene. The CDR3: CASSSGQGYGYTF. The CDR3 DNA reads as TGTGCCAGCAGCTCGGGACAGGGCTATGGCTACACCTTC.

The CDR3 loop reads CASSESKTGFAYEQYF. In DNA, the CDR3 is TGCGCCAGCAGTGAAAGTAAGACAGGGTTCGCCTACGAGCAGTACTTC. The chain joins TRBV10-2 to TRBJ2-7; 7 bases map to TRBD1. Germline lookup yields CDR1 WSHSY and CDR2 SAAADI. V lost 3 bases and J lost 2; bases outside the gene matches: 10. The CDR3 covers 16 residues.

The CDR3 sequence is CASSVEAGFGNTIYF. The CDR3 DNA reads TGTGCCAGCAGCGTAGAGGCAGGGTTCGGAAACACCATATATTTT. The chain joins TRBV9 to TRBJ1-3; tentatively, D is TRBD1 (5 bases). Germline CDR1 reads SGDLS; CDR2 reads YYNGEE. The length of the CDR3 is 15 residues. V was pared by 0 bases and J by 4 bases, with 11 bases between.

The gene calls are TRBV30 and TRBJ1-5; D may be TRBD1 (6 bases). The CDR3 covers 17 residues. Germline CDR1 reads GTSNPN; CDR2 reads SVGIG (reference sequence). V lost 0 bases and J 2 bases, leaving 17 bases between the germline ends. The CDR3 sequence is CAWSVQVLRTGNQPQHF. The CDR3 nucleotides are TGTGCCTGGAGTGTACAAGTGCTCCGGACAGGCAATCAGCCCCAGCATTTT.

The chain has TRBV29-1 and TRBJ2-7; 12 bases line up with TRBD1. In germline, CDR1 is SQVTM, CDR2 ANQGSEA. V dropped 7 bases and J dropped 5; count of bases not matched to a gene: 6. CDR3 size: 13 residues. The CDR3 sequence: CSAVRDRGHEQYF. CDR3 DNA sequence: TGCAGCGCAGTCCGGGACAGGGGGCACGAGCAGTACTTC.

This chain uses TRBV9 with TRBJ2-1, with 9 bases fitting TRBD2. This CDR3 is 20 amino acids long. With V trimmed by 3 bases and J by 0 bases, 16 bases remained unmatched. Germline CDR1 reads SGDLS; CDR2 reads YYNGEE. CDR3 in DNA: TGTGCCAGCAGCGCCCGTCTAGCGGGGCCAAACCCGAGCTCCTACAATGAGCAGTTCTTC. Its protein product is CASSARLAGPNPSSYNEQFF.

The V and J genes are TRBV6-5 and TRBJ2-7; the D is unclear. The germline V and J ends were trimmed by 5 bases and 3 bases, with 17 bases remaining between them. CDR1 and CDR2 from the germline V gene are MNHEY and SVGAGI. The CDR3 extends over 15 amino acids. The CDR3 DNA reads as TGTGCCAGCAGTCCTCAACGATTGGGCGACTACGAGCAGTACTTC. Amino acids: CASSPQRLGDYEQYF.

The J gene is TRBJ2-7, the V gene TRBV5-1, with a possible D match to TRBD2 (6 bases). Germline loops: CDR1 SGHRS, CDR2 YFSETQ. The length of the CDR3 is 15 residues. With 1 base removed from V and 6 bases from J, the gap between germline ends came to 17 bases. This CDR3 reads CASSLMGGEGIEQYF. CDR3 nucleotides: TGCGCCAGCAGCTTGATGGGGGGAGAGGGAATCGAGCAGTACTTC.

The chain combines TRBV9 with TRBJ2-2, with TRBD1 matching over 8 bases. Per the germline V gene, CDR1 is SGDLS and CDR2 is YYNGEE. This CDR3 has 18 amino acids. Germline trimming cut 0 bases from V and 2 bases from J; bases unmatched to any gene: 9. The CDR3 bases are TGTGCCAGCAGCGTAGCTACGGGGGACAGGCCCAACACCGGGGAGCTGTTTTTT. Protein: CASSVATGDRPNTGELFF.

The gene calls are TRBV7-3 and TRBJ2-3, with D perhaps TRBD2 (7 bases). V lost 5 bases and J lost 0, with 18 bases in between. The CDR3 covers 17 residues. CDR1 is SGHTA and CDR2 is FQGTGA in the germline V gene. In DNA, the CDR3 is TGTGCCAGCAGCGCCTCTCTGGCGGGGGCTAGCACAGATACGCAGTATTTT. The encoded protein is CASSASLAGASTDTQYF.